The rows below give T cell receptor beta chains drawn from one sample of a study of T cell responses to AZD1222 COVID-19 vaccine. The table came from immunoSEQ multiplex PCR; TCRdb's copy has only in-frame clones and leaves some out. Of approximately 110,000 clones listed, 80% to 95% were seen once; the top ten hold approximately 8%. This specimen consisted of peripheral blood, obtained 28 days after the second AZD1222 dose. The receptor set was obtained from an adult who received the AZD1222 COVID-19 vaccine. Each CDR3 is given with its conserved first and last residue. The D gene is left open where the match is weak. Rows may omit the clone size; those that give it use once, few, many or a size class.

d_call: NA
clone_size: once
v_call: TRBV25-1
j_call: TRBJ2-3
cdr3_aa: CASTSTDTQYF
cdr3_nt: TGTGCCAGCACGAGCACAGATACGCAGTATTTT

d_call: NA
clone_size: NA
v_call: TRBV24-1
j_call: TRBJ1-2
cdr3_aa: CATSDIKTGNYGYTF
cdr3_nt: TGTGCCACCAGTGATATTAAAACAGGGAACTATGGCTACACCTTC

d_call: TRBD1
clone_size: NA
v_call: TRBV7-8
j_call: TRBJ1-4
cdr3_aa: CASSPGGGNEKLFF
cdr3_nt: TGTGCCAGCAGCCCAGGGGGGGGTAATGAAAAACTGTTTTTT

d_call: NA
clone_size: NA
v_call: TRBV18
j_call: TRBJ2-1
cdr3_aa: CASSPSGGSGTSSYNEQFF
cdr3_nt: TGTGCCAGCTCCCCTTCAGGGGGTAGCGGGACAAGCTCCTACAATGAGCAGTTCTTC

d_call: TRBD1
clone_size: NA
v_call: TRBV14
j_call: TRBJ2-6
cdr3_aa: CASSPLTGQGTGANVLTF
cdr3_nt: TGTGCCAGCAGCCCCTTAACGGGACAGGGGACTGGGGCCAACGTCCTGACTTTC

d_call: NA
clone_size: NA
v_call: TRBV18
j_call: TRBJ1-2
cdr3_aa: CASSPPGRPGYTF
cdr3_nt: TGTGCCAGCTCACCACCAGGCAGACCTGGCTACACCTTC

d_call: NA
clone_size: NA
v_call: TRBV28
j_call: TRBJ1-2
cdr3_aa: CASSGHLNYGYTF
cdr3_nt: TGTGCCAGCAGCGGACATCTTAACTATGGCTACACCTTC

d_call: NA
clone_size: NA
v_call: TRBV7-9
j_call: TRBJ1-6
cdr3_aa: CASSFSQYTLHNSPLHF
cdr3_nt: TGTGCCAGCAGCTTTTCCCAGTACACCTTACATAATTCACCCCTCCACTTT

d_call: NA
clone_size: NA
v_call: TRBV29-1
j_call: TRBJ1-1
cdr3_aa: CSTRGARGNTEAFF
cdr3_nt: TGCAGCACCCGGGGGGCCCGGGGGAACACTGAAGCTTTCTTT

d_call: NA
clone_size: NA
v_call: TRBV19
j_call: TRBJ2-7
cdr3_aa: CASKRSGTYEQYF
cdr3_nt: TGTGCCAGTAAAAGGAGCGGAACCTACGAGCAGTACTTC

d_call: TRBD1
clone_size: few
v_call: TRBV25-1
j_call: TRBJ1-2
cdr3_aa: CATRMFRDRVLYGYTF
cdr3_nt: TGTGCCACACGAATGTTCCGGGACAGGGTTCTCTATGGCTACACCTTC

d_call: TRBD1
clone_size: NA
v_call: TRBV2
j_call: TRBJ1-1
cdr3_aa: CARTGGFNTEAFF
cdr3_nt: TGTGCCAGAACAGGGGGCTTCAACACTGAAGCTTTCTTT

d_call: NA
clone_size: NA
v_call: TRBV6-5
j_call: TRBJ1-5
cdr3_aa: CASTSRPNQPQHF
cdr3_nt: TGTGCCAGCACCTCTAGACCCAATCAGCCCCAGCATTTT

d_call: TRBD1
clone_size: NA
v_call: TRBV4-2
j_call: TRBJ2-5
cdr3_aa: CASSQDQDRQGAQYF
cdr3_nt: TGTGCCAGCAGCCAAGATCAGGATCGACAGGGTGCCCAGTACTTC

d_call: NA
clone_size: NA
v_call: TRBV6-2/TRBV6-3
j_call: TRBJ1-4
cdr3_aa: CASSRHRPPAPEKLFF
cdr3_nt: TGTGCCAGCAGCCGCCACCGCCCCCCGGCGCCCGAAAAACTGTTTTTT

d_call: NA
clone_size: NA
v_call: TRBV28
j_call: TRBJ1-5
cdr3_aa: CASSLRWGQGIQPQHF
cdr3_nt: TGTGCCAGCAGTTTAAGGTGGGGTCAGGGAATACAGCCCCAGCATTTT

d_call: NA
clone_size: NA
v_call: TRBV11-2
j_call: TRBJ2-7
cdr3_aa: CASSPQIRGLYEQYF
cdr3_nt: TGTGCCAGCAGCCCACAAATTCGAGGCCTCTACGAGCAGTACTTC

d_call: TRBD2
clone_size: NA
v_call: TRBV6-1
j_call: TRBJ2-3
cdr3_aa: CASSEAGTSMYTQYF
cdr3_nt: TGTGCCAGCAGTGAAGCAGGGACTAGCATGTATACGCAGTATTTT